This TCR beta chain was sequenced in a study of cytomegalovirus exposure and HLA in healthy donors. About this clone: The antigen is unknown.

This CDR3 spans 15 amino acids. CDR1 MNHEY and CDR2 SVGAGI come from the germline V gene. V was shortened by 0 bases and J by 4 bases, with 9 bases between the two germline ends. Regarding donors, all were healthy bone marrow donors. PCR primers comprised 60 Vbeta and 13 Jbeta primers. Profiled with immunoSEQ multiplex PCR; TCRdb holds only in-frame clones, not every one. The sample table includes 20,000 to 25,000 clones. Study-level points and caveats: A later analysis found most CMV-associated TCR beta chains apparently HLA-restricted. Owing to their indistinguishability, certain V segments, notably TRBV6-2 and TRBV6-3, were excluded.

The TCR sequence derives from a male donor in good health and CMV-seropositive. V is TRBV6-5 and J is TRBJ2-2; no definite D call. Sequenced: PBMCs. CDR3 residues: CASSYSSRFTGELFF. For the CDR3, the DNA is TGTGCCAGCAGTTACTCGAGTAGATTCACCGGGGAGCTGTTTTTT.